The 13 T cell receptor beta chains reported below all come from one sample, sequenced in a study of OX40 agonist ivuxolimab in advanced cancers. Libraries came from the immunoSEQ multiplex PCR assay. TCRdb obtained this table from immuneACCESS and retained in-frame rearrangements with V and J assigned. These tables miss some clones; where compared with another copy, unresolved V genes account for less than half of the shortfall, and the remainder is unexplained. Across this sample there are 73,000 or so clones, with more than 85% seen only once. The ten largest clonotypes hold about 10% of the sample. Specimen: CD4+ or CD8+ T cells sorted from blood, collected in a trial of the OX40 agonist ivuxolimab. The receptors here all came from an adult with an advanced solid tumor such as melanoma, head and neck, liver or kidney cancer.

J is TRBJ1-1 and V is TRBV4-3, with D tentatively TRBD1 (6 bases). Germline CDR1 and CDR2: LGHNA and YSLEER. The V end was cut by 3 bases, the J end by 1 base, with 12 bases between. The CDR3 runs 15 residues. For the CDR3, the DNA is TGCGCCAGCAGCCAGCCGAGGGGACAGAACACTGAAGCTTTCTTT. This codes for CASSQPRGQNTEAFF.

The DNA of the CDR3 is TGTGCCAGCAGCTCAAGTATCATGAACACTGAAGCTTTCTTT. Protein sequence: CASSSSIMNTEAFF. The J gene is TRBJ1-1, the V gene TRBV7-9; no clear D. V was cut by 4 bases and J by 0 bases, with 9 bases left in between. The CDR3 totals 14 residues. CDR1 and CDR2 from the germline V gene are SEHNR and FQNEAQ (reference sequence).

The rearrangement uses TRBV5-4 and TRBJ2-2; TRBD1 or TRBD2 may be the D gene (6 bases each). Per the germline V gene, CDR1 is SGHNT and CDR2 is YYREEE (reference sequence). The CDR3 has 15 residues. Trimming took 3 bases from V and 4 from J, leaving 13 bases between them. The CDR3 is CASSWGAGGTGELFF. The CDR3 bases are TGTGCCAGCAGCTGGGGGGCGGGCGGCACCGGGGAGCTGTTTTTT. Supplemented by reference TRBV5-4 and TRBJ2-2, the full variable domain reads ETGVTQSPTHLIKTRGQQVTLRCSSQSGHNTVSWYQQALGQGPQFIFQYYREEENGRGNFPPRFSGLQFPNYSSELNVNALELDDSALYLCASSWGAGGTGELFFGEGSRLTVL.

This clone was detected only a few times. V usage is TRBV9 and J usage is TRBJ1-1, with 10 positions matching TRBD1. The CDR3 is 17 residues long. The germline CDR1 and CDR2 sequences are SGDLS and YYNGEE. Trimming cost V 3 bases and J 5 bases; bases outside gene matches: 13. Here the CDR3 reads CASSAGQGRGVGTEAFF. CDR3 sequence (DNA): TGTGCCAGCAGCGCGGGACAGGGGCGAGGGGTAGGAACTGAAGCTTTCTTT.

This chain uses TRBV6-6 with TRBJ1-1; possible D gene TRBD1, 5 bases. V gave up 10 bases and J gave up 3 bases, with 18 bases separating them. The CDR3 totals 14 residues. CDR1 and CDR2 from the germline V gene are MNHNY and SVGAGI (reference sequence). CDR3 bases: TGTGCCACTCAGAGGGGCGAGGGCGACACTGAAGCTTTCTTT. Its translation: CATQRGEGDTEAFF.

CDR3: CASSQVIGGRTEAFF. The DNA of the CDR3 is TGCGCCAGCAGCCAAGTTATAGGGGGTCGCACTGAAGCTTTCTTT. V gene TRBV4-1 combines with J gene TRBJ1-1; perhaps TRBD1 as D (6 bases). Per germline, CDR1 MGHRA and CDR2 YSYEKL. The CDR3 sequence is 15 residues long. The germline V and J ends were trimmed by 1 base and 4 bases, with 13 bases remaining between them.

V usage is TRBV6-1 and J usage is TRBJ2-7; 7 nucleotides line up with TRBD1. The CDR3 length is 15 residues. Trimming at V came to 4 bases and at J to 1 base, leaving 7 bases not matched to a gene. The germline V gene has CDR1 MNHNS and CDR2 SASEGT. The CDR3 sequence: CASSAGQPFSYEQYF. The CDR3 bases are TGTGCCAGCAGTGCGGGACAGCCCTTTTCCTACGAGCAGTACTTC.

The rearrangement joins TRBV11-2 to TRBJ2-7, with D unclear. The CDR3 has 15 amino acids. The V end was cut by 5 bases, the J end by 4 bases, with 18 bases between. Germline-derived CDR1 and CDR2 are SGHAT and FQNNGV. For the CDR3, the DNA is TGTGCCAGCAGCAGTAACAGCGTGGGCGGTTACGAGCAGTACTTC. Residues: CASSSNSVGGYEQYF.

The genes are TRBV7-2 and TRBJ1-2, with a possible D match to TRBD1 (6 bases). The germline V gene encodes CDR1 SGHTA and CDR2 FQGNSA. This CDR3 comprises 15 residues. The V gene lost 5 bases and the J gene lost 3 bases, with 16 bases spanning the gap. The CDR3 DNA is TGTGCCAGCAGCCTATTGGACAGTCGATACTATGGCTACACCTTC. Translating gives CASSLLDSRYYGYTF.

V and J are TRBV6-5 and TRBJ2-3, with 8 nucleotides matching TRBD2. CDR1 is MNHEY and CDR2 is SVGAGI in the germline V gene. This CDR3 is built from 16 residues. Trimming cost V 2 bases and J 1 base; bases outside gene matches: 5. For the CDR3, the DNA is TGTGCCAGCAGTTACCCGAGGCGGGGGGGCACAGATACGCAGTATTTT. This encodes CASSYPRRGGTDTQYF.

V and J are TRBV7-3 and TRBJ1-6; D gene unclear. Germline V gene sequence: CDR1 SGHTA, CDR2 FQGTGA. Trimming shortened V by 1 base and J by 7 bases, and 5 bases separated the two germline ends. The CDR3 is 13 residues long. Written as DNA, the CDR3 is TGTGCCAGCAGCTTAAATCCAAATTCACCCCTCCACTTT. Protein: CASSLNPNSPLHF.

The chain employs TRBV6-1 and TRBJ2-1; D possibly matches TRBD1 or TRBD2 (6 bases each). This CDR3 region has 15 residues. The germline gives CDR1 MNHNS, CDR2 SASEGT. The ends were cut back, 10 bases at V and 8 bases at J, with 24 bases in the middle. The CDR3: CATNNYFGGLDEQFF. CDR3 coding DNA: TGTGCCACCAACAACTATTTCGGGGGCCTCGATGAGCAGTTCTTC.

The V gene is TRBV5-1, the J gene TRBJ2-7; TRBD1 matches at 9 bases. J was trimmed by 2 bases and V by 5 bases; bases with no gene match: 8. Germline-derived CDR1 and CDR2 are SGHRS and YFSETQ. This CDR3 has 15 residues. Written as DNA, the CDR3 is TGCGCCAGCAGTTATCCGGGACAGGGCACCTACGAGCAGTACTTC. Protein sequence: CASSYPGQGTYEQYF.